This TCR beta chain is from a study of cytomegalovirus exposure and HLA in healthy donors. Study observations and caveats: Sequencing likely produced, as an artifact, a cluster of highly shared sequence variants.

A note on this clone: Its specificity is not known.

Germline lookup yields CDR1 SGHDN and CDR2 FVKESK. This CDR3 has 17 amino acids. The V end lost 0 bases, the J end lost 4 bases, and 17 bases lay between the germline ends. Use of 60 Vbeta and 13 Jbeta primers characterized the PCR. Per the study methods: Later work found tens of millions of unique TCR beta chains, with around 10 million shared. The protocol was immunoSEQ multiplex PCR, while the TCRdb copy is restricted to in-frame clones and leaves out a portion. V, J and clone size are those of that table, while D and trimming were read from the DNA. The table shows 100,000 to 120,000 clones, with 76% occurring only once.

V and J are TRBV14 and TRBJ2-3, with a weak D call TRBD2 (7 bases). The source is a man aged 25-45 years in good health and CMV-seropositive. Source material: PBMCs. For the CDR3, the DNA is TGTGCCAGCAGCCAAGATGCAAGGCGGGGGCCCGCAGATACGCAGTATTTT. Its protein product is CASSQDARRGPADTQYF.